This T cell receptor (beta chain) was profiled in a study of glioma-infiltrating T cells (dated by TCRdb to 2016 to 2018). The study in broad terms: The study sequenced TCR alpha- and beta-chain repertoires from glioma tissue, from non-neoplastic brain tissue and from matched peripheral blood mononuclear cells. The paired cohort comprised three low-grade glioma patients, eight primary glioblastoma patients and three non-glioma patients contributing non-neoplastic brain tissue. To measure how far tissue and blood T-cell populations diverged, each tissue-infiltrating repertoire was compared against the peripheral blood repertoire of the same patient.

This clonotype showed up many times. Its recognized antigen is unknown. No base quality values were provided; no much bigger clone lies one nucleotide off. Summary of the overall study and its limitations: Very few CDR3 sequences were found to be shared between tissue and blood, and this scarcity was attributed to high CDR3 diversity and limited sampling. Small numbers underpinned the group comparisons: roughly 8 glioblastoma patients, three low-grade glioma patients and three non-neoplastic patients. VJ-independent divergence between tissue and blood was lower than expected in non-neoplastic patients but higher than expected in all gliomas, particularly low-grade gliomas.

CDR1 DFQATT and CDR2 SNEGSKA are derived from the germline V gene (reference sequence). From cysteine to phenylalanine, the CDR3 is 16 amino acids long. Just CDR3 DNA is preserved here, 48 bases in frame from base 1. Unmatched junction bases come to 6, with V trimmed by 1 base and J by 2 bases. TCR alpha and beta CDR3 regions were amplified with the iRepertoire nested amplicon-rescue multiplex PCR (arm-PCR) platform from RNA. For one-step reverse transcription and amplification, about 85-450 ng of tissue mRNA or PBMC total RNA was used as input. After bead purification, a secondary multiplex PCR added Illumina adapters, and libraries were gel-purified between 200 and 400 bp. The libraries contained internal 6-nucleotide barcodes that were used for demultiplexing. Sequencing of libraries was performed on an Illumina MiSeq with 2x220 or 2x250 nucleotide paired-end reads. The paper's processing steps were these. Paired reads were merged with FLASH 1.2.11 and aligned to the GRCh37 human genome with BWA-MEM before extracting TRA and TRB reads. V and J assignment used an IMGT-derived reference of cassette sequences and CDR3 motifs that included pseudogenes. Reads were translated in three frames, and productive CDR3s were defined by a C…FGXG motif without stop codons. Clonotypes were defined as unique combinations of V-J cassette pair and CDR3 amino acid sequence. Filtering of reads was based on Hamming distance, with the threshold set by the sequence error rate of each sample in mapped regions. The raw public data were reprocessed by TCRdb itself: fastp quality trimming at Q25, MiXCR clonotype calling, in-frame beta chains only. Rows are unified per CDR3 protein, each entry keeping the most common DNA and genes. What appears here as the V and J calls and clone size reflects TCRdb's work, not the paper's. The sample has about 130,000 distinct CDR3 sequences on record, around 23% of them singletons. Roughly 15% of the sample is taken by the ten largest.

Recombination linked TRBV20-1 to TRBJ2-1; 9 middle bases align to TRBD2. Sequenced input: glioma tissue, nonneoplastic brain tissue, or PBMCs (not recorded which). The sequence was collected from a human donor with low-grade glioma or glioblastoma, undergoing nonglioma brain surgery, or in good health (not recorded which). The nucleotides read TGCAGTGCTAGAGTTTCTAGCGGGGCCACCTACAATGAGCAGTTCTTC. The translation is CSARVSSGATYNEQFF.